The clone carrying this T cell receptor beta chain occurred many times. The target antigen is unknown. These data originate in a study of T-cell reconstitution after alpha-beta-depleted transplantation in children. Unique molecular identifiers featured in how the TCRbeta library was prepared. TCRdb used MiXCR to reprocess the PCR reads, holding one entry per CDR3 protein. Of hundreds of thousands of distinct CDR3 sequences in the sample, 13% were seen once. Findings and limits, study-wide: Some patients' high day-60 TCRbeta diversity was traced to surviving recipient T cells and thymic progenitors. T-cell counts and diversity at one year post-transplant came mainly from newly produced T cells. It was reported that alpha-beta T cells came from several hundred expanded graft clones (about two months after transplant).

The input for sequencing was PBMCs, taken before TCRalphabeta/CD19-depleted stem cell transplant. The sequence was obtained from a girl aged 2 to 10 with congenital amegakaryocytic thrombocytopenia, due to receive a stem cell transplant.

CDR3 in amino acids: CASSSDGYTYEQYF. The CDR3 nucleotides are TGCGCCAGCAGCTCTGACGGATATACCTACGAGCAGTACTTC. The V call is TRBV5-1, the J call TRBJ2-7, with D uncertain. The CDR3 has 14 residues. V dropped 3 bases and J dropped 2 bases, with 12 bases sitting between them. CDR1 SGHRS and CDR2 YFSETQ come from the germline V gene.